The 4 T cell receptor beta chains given below trace back to one sample, sequenced in a study of T cells in localized non-small cell lung cancer (TCRdb year 2020). Libraries came from the immunoSEQ multiplex PCR assay. This is the immuneACCESS table as TCRdb keeps it, with only in-frame sequences that have V and J called. A part of the clones is gone; compared with another copy, unresolved V genes explain less than half, and the rest is unexplained. Recorded for this sample are approximately 65,000 clones; approximately 80% of them occurred a single time. Approximately 4.5% of the sample comes from the top ten. The material was PBMCs, obtained before any cancer treatment. Receptor source: a man between 40 and 69 years old with stage II lung adenocarcinoma.

The rearrangement joins TRBV4-2 to TRBJ2-7; TRBD1 agrees at 10 bases. Germline CDR1 reads LGHNA; CDR2 reads YNFKEQ. This CDR3 region has 15 residues. V lost 3 bases and J lost 0; bases outside the gene matches: 2. The CDR3 sequence: CASSQGQGLSYEQYF. The CDR3 bases are TGTGCCAGCAGCCAGGGACAGGGGCTCTCCTACGAGCAGTACTTC.

The chain joins TRBV2 to TRBJ2-3; 8 bases are a match to TRBD2. The CDR3 runs 16 residues. V lost 5 bases, J lost 0 bases, and 7 bases stayed unmatched. Germline-derived CDR1 and CDR2 are SNHLY and FYNNEI. The CDR3 loop reads CASSRTSGVSTDTQYF. The DNA for the CDR3 is TGTGCCAGCAGTCGCACTAGCGGAGTTAGCACAGATACGCAGTATTTT.

In DNA, the CDR3 is TGTGCCAGCAGCAAAGGGGACAGGGGATACGAGCAGTACTTC. This encodes CASSKGDRGYEQYF. This rearrangement joins TRBV21-1 to TRBJ2-7; the table's TRBD1 call for D was not verified on the DNA. TRBV21-1 is flagged as a pseudogene. CDR3 length: 14 residues.

The chain links TRBV11-2 to TRBJ2-7, with D hard to call. V was clipped by 4 bases and J by 2 bases, with 6 bases between them. Germline V gene sequence: CDR1 SGHAT, CDR2 FQNNGV. The CDR3 runs 12 residues. The CDR3 coding sequence is TGTGCCAGCAGCTCCCTACCCTACGAGCAGTACTTC. This codes for CASSSLPYEQYF. The full variable domain, its missing parts supplied by reference TRBV11-2 and TRBJ2-7, is EAGVAQSPRYKIIEKRQSVAFWCNPISGHATLYWYQQILGQGPKLLIQFQNNGVVDDSQLPKDRFSAERLKGVDSTLKIQPAKLEDSAVYLCASSSLPYEQYFGPGTRLTVT.